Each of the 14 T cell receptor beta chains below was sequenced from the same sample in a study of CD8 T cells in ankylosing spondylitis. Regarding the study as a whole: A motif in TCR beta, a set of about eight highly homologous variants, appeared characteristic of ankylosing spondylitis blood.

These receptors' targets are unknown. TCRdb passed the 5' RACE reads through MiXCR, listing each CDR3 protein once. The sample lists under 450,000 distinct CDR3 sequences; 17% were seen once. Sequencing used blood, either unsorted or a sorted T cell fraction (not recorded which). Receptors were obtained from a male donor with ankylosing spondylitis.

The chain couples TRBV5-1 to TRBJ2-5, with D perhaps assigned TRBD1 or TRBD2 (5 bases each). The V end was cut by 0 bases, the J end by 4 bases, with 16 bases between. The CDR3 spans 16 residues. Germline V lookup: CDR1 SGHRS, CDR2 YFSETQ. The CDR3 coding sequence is TGCGCCAGCAGCTTGGCCGGGACCCAGAGCGGAGAGACCCAGTACTTC. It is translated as CASSLAGTQSGETQYF.

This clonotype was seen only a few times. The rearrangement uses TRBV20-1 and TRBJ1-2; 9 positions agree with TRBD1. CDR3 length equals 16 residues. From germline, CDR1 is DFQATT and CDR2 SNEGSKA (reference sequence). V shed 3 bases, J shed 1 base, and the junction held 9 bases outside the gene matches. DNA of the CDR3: TGCAGTGCTAGTGGGTCGACAGGGGGTGTTAACTATGGCTACACCTTC. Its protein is CSASGSTGGVNYGYTF.

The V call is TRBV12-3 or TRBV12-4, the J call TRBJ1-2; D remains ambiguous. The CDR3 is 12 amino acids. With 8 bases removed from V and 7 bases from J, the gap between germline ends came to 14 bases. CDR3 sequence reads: CASSAGMGGYTF. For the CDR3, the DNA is TGTGCCAGCTCAGCGGGTATGGGTGGCTACACCTTC.

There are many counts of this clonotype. CDR3 nucleotides: TGTGCCAGCAGTTTTCTGTTGGGCACAGATACGCAGTATTTT. Its protein is CASSFLLGTDTQYF. The V and J genes are TRBV12-3 or TRBV12-4 and TRBJ2-3; no clear D. The V gene lost 3 bases and the J gene lost 1 base, with 8 bases spanning the gap. The CDR3 consists of 14 residues.

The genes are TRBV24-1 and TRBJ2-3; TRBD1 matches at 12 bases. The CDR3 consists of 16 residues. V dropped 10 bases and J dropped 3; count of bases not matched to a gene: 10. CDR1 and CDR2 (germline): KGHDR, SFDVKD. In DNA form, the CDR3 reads TGTGCCACATGGCCAGTGGGACAGGGGGCAACAGATACGCAGTATTTT. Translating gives CATWPVGQGATDTQYF.

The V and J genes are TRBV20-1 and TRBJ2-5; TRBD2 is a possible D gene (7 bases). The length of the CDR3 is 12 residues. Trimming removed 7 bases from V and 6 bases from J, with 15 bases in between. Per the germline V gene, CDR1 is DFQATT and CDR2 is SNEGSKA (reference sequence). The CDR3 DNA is TGCAGTGGCGTGCGGGGGCTGAAGACCCAGTACTTC. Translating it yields CSGVRGLKTQYF.

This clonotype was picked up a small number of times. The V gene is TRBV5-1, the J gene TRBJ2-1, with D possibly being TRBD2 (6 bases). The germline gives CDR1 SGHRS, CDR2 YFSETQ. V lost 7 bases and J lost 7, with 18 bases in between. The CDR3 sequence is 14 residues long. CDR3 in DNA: TGCGCCAGCGGACTAAATCGCGCACGGAATGAGCAGTTCTTC. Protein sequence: CASGLNRARNEQFF.

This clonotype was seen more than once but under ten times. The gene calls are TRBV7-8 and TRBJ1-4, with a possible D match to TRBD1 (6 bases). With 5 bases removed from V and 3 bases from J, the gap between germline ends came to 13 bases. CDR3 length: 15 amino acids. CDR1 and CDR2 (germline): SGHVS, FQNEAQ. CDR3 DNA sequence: TGTGCCAGCAGCCTACGGACAGCTTCTAATGAAAAACTGTTTTTT. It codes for CASSLRTASNEKLFF.

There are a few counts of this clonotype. In DNA, the CDR3 is TGTGCCAGCAGTTACTTGAGTCTGAACACTGAAGCTTTCTTT. This translates into CASSYLSLNTEAFF. This sequence joins TRBV6-5 and TRBJ1-1; no firm D call. Germline values: CDR1 MNHEY, CDR2 SVGAGI. The CDR3 is 14 residues long. The V end was cut by 1 base, the J end by 0 bases, with 6 bases between.

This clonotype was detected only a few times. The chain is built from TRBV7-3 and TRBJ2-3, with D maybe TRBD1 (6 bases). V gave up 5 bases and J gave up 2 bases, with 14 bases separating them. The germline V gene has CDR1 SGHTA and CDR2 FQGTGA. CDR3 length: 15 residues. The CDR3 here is CASSLGTIYTDTQYF. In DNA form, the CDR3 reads TGTGCCAGCAGCCTCGGGACAATATACACAGATACGCAGTATTTT.

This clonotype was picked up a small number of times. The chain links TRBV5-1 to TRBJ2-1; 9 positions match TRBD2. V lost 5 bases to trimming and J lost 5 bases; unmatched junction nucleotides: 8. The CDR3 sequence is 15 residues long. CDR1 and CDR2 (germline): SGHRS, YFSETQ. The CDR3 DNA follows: TGCGCCAGCAGATTCCTGACTAGCGGAAACAATGAGCAGTTCTTC. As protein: CASRFLTSGNNEQFF.

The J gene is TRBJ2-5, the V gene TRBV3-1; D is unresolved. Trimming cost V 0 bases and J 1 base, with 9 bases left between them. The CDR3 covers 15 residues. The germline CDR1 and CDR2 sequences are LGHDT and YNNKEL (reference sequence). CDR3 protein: CASSQDPRTQETQYF. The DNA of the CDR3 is TGTGCCAGCAGCCAAGATCCCAGAACCCAAGAGACCCAGTACTTC.

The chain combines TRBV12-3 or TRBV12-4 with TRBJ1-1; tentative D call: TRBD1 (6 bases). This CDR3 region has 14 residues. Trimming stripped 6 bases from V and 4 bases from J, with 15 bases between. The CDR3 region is CASRVQGGVTEAFF. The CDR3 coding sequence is TGTGCCAGCAGGGTACAGGGAGGGGTCACTGAAGCTTTCTTT.

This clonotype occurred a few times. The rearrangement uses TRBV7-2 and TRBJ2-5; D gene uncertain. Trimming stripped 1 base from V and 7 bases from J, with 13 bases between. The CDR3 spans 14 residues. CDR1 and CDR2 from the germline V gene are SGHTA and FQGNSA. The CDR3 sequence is CASSLEPASGTQYF. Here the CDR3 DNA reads TGTGCCAGCAGCTTAGAACCAGCCTCGGGGACCCAGTACTTC.